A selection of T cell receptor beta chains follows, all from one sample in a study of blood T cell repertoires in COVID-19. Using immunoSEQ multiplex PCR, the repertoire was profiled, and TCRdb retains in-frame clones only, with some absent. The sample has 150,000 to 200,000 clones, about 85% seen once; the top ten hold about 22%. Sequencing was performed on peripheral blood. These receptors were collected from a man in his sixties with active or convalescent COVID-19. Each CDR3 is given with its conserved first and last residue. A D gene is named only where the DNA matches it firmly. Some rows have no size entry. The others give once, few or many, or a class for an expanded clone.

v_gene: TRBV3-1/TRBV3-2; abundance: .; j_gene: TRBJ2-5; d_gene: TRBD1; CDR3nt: TGTGCCAGCAGCCCCGGGACAGAAGATAAAGAGACCCAGTACTTC; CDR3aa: CASSPGTEDKETQYF
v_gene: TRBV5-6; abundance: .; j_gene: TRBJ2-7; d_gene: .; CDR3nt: TGTGCCAGCAGCCGCCGGCAGGGAACGCAGTACTTC; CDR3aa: CASSRRQGTQYF
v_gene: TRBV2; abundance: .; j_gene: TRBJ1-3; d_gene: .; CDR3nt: TGTGCCAGCAGTGAAGGACAGGTCTCTGGAAACACCATATATTTT; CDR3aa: CASSEGQVSGNTIYF
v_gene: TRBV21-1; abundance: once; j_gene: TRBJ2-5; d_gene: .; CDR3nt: TGTGCCAGCAGGCAGAGACAGGGGACCCCAGAGACCCAGTACTTC; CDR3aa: CASRQRQGTPETQYF
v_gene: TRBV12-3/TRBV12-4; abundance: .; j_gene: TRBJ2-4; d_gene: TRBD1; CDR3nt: TGTGCCAGCAGTATTGGACAGGGAAACATTCAGTACTTC; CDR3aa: CASSIGQGNIQYF
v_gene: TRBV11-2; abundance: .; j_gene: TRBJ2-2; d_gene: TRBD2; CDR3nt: TGTGCCAGCAGCTTAGGACTAGCGGGGGGGCCTGGGGAGCTGTTTTTT; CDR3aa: CASSLGLAGGPGELFF
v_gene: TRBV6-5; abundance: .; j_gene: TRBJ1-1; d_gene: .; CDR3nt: TGTGCCAGCACCCGAGATAACACTGAAGCTTTCTTT; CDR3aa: CASTRDNTEAFF
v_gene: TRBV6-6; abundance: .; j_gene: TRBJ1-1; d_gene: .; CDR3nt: TGTGCCAGCTGCGGAAATACTGAAGCTTTCTTT; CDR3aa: CASCGNTEAFF
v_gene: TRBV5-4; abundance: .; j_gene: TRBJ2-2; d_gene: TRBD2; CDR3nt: TGTGCCAGCAGCTTGGCCGGTGGGGGGGCGAACACCGGGGAGCTGTTTTTT; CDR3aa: CASSLAGGGANTGELFF
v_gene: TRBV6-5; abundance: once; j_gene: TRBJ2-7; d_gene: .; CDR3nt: TGTGCCAGCAGTTACTCCCAGGCCTTCTCCTACGAGCAGTACTTC; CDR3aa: CASSYSQAFSYEQYF
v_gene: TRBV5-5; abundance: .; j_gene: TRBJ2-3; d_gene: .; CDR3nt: TGTGCCAGCAGCTTAGGCAGGGCAGATACGCAGTATTTT; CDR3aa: CASSLGRADTQYF
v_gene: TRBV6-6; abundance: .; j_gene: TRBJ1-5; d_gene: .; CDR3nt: TGTGCCAGCAGTCCGCACAGGGATAATCAGCCCCAGCATTTT; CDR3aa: CASSPHRDNQPQHF
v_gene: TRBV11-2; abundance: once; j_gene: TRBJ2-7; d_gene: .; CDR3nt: TGTGCCAGCAGCTTAGGGGCGGGTGGGGGGAGTTACGAGCAGTACTTC; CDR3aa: CASSLGAGGGSYEQYF
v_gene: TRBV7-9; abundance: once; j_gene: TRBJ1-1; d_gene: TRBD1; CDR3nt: TGTGCCAGCAGCTTAGCAGGGGGCAAGACTGAAGCTTTCTTT; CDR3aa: CASSLAGGKTEAFF
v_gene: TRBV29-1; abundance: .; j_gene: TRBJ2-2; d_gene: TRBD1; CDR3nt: TGCAGCGTCACCGACAGGGGGGGTAACACCGGGGAGCTGTTTTTT; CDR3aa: CSVTDRGGNTGELFF
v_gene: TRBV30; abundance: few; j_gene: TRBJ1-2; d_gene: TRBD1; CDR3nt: TGTGCCTGGAACTCCCCCTCCGGGACAGGGGAAGGGCGCTATGGCTACACCTTC; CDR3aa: CAWNSPSGTGEGRYGYTF
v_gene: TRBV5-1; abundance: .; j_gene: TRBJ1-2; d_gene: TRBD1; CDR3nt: TGCGCCAGCAGTCCCGGGACAGGGGGCTTTGGCTACACCTTC; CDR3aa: CASSPGTGGFGYTF
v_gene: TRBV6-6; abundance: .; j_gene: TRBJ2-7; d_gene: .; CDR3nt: TGTGCCAGCAGGCCCGGACAGCCTCCTCCCTACGAGCAGTACTTC; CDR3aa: CASRPGQPPPYEQYF
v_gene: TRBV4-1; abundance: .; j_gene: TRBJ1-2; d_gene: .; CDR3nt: TGCGCCAGCAGCCAACAGGGGCCTAGGGTCTTGGAGGGCTACACCTTC; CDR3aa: CASSQQGPRVLEGYTF
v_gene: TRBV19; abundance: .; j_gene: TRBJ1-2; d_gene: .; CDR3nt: TGTGCCAGTAGTGGGGGGTCACGCGCGCCCGGATTCGGCTATGGCTACACCTTC; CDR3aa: CASSGGSRAPGFGYGYTF
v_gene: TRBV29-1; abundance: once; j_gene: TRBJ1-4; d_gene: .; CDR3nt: TGCAGCGTGATACAGGGTGAAGAAAAACTGTTTTTT; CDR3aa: CSVIQGEEKLFF
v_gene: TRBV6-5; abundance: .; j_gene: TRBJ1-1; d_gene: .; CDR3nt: TGTGCCAGCAGTCGGACAGTACTTACGGAAGCTTTCTTT; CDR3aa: CASSRTVLTEAFF
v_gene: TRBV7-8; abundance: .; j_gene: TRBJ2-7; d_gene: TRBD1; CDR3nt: TGTGCCAGCAGGTCTACAGGGGCCTACGAGCAGTACTTC; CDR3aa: CASRSTGAYEQYF
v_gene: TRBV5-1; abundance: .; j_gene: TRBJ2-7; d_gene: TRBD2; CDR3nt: TGCGCCAGCAGCTTCGGGAGCGGGGGGTCGCGGGGGCAGTACTTC; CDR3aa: CASSFGSGGSRGQYF
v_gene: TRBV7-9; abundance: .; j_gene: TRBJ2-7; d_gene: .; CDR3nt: TGTGCCAGCAGCTTAGATGCGGTGACCTACGAGCAGTACTTC; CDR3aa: CASSLDAVTYEQYF
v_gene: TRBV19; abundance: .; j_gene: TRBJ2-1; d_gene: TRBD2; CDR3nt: TGTGCCAGTAATGCTTTGGGACTAGCGAGCAATGAGCAGTTCTTC; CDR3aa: CASNALGLASNEQFF
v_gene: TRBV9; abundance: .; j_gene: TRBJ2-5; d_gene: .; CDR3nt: TGTGCCAGCAGCGTTAGTGGTGCGGGTGAAGAGACCCAGTACTTC; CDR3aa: CASSVSGAGEETQYF
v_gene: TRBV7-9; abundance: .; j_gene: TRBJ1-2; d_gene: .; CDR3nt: TGTGCCAGCAGCTCGGGGGACGGAGCTAACTATGGCTACACCTTC; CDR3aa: CASSSGDGANYGYTF
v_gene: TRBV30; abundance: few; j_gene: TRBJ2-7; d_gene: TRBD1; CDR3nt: TGTGCCTGGACCCGAGGGGGCTCGGTATACGAGCAGTACTTC; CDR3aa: CAWTRGGSVYEQYF
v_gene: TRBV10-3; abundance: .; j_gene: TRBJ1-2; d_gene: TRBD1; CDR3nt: TGTGCCATCAGAGAAGACAGGGGTGGGTGGGATGCCTACACCTTC; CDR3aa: CAIREDRGGWDAYTF